This TCR beta chain was retrieved from a study of CD8 T cells in ankylosing spondylitis (TCRdb year 2017). With regard to the full study: The study set out to find disease-linked TCR variants by profiling T cell receptor beta repertoires in ankylosing spondylitis patients and healthy donors. In total, the full study cohort was made up of some 110 healthy donors and more than 20 ankylosing spondylitis patients. Peripheral blood was sampled, and synovial fluid was also collected from ankylosing spondylitis patients.

Per the germline V gene, LGHNA is the CDR1 and YSLEER is the CDR2. V is pruned by 1 base and J by 5 bases, leaving 7 bases of the junction without a gene match. From the cysteine up to the phenylalanine, the CDR3 has a length of 15 residues. CDR3 DNA only is kept here, 45 bases in frame from base 1. On this clonotype: This clone's antigen is unknown. No clone much larger than this one lies a single base away; base qualities are absent.

Summary of the overall study and its limitations: Some TCR beta motif variants had previously been reported in synovial fluid and blood of reactive arthritis patients, which suggested common disease-initiation mechanisms. The disease-linked clones were reported to be significantly enriched in matched synovial fluid samples from ankylosing spondylitis patients. In peripheral blood, the disease-linked clones were found at relatively low frequencies and had a CD8+ phenotype. Blood from ankylosing spondylitis patients appeared to be characterized by a TCR beta motif made up of seven or eight highly homologous amino acid variants.

The instrument was an Illumina HiSeq 2500. Quantitative 5'-RACE with molecular barcodes was used to prepare TCR beta libraries. The paper's processing steps were these. A new computational method, built on a probabilistic model of VDJ rearrangement, was used to identify disease-linked TCR variants. The public reads were quality trimmed at Q25 with fastp and then assembled into clones with MiXCR by TCRdb, keeping productive beta chains. Under each unique CDR3 protein, matching rows form one entry showing the most common genes and DNA. The V and J calls and clone size come from TCRdb's table, not from the authors' own analysis. This sample has about 400,000 distinct CDR3 sequences in its table, and 20% to 25% of those were observed once. About 16% of the sample is in the top ten clones.

The specimen was blood, either unsorted or a sorted T cell fraction (not recorded which). Recombination linked TRBV4-3 to TRBJ2-7, with 8 bases in between that match TRBD1. This TCR came from a male donor with ankylosing spondylitis. The DNA sequence is given as TGCGCCAGCAGCCAAGCAGACAGGGGTGGGCACGAGCAGTACTTC. It specifies CASSQADRGGHEQYF.